Given below is one T cell receptor (beta chain) in context. Its antigen is unknown. Base qualities are not recorded, but no much larger clone differs from it by a single base. The sample's time point label is to be understood as: about 28 days (+/-7) after the second vaccine dose. AZD1222 recipients given second doses at about 4 weeks or at about 12 weeks were pooled, since spike-specific TCR depth and breadth were not found to differ between the two schedules. Samples from vaccinated people were obtained from the UK trials COV001 and COV002, which included a single-blind randomized controlled phase 2/3 trial of AZD1222 (ChAdOx1 nCoV-19) in healthy adults. For TCRbeta chain sequencing, PBMC samples from trial participants were taken at day 0 and at day 28 after the second dose. CDR1 and CDR2 were assigned from the germline V gene as MNHEY and SVGEGT. The CDR3 has 13 amino acids, counting the end cysteine and phenylalanine. Here the CDR3 DNA is all that survives: 39 bases in frame from base 1. V is cut by 5 bases and J by 4 bases, and the space between the germline ends is 11 bases.

The CDR3 regions of human TCRbeta chains were subjected to immunosequencing. The authors' pipeline ran thus. TCRs in the repertoires were matched against a reference library of SARS-CoV-2-specific TCRs that had been generated with the MIRA antigen-specificity platform. Breadth was defined as the fraction of unique TCRs that were SARS-CoV-2-associated. Depth was defined as the fraction of total T cells that were SARS-CoV-2-associated. Using the MIRA data, each spike-specific TCR was mapped to the spike region that the TCR reacts to and placed in a CD4 or CD8 class. Log10-transformed breadth and depth values were compared by one-way ANOVA with Sidak's multiple comparisons tests. Held by TCRdb, this immuneACCESS table contains in-frame sequences only and omits some clones. Under half of the omission traces to an unresolved V gene where checked; the cause of the rest is unknown. D and trimming were read from the DNA, whereas the V and J calls and clone size are those reported in that table. Across this sample there are more than 110,000 clones, with more than 75% seen only once. Over 3% of the sample lies in the top ten.

This sample was included in a study of T cell responses to AZD1222 COVID-19 vaccine listed by TCRdb under 2021. Describing the broader study: A total of 240 or so trial participants underwent TCR sequencing, of whom around 210 had received two doses of AZD1222 and around 26 had received two doses of the MenACWY control vaccine. Trial participants were enrolled into age subgroups of 18-55, 56-69 and 70-plus years, which contained about 150, 28 and 57 TCR-sequenced participants, respectively.

The research as a whole found: Conclusions about previously exposed vaccinees are limited, since just six or seven AZD1222 recipients were seropositive for SARS-CoV-2 at baseline. Reportedly, almost half of the unique spike-specific TCRs recognized epitopes lying outside the regions that are mutated in the B.1.351 and B.1.1.7 variants. The 56-69-year group was small, and its depth increase did not reach significance, likely because of low power. Participants were mostly white British and included more females than males, and it was suggested by the authors that clonal diversity may have been underestimated. No day 14 peak-response samples were available, so repertoires were characterized only after the peak T cell response. After two AZD1222 doses, spike-specific TCR breadth and depth were significantly higher than at day 0 and than in MenACWY recipients. Vaccine-associated CD4 TCRs spanned the whole spike protein, with dominant responses in regions 160-218 and 743-854.

The sequence came from an adult who received the AZD1222 COVID-19 vaccine. The receptor chain draws on TRBV6-2 or TRBV6-3 and TRBJ1-2; no D segment can be confidently identified. The source material was peripheral blood, sampled 28 days after the second AZD1222 dose. The CDR3 here reads CASSTPVLYGYTF. The bases read TGTGCCAGCAGTACCCCGGTCCTCTATGGCTACACCTTC.